A single sample gave rise to the 8 T cell receptor beta chains below, sequenced in a study of blood T cells in healthy people across ages. It was with a sample-barcoded 5' primer and a J-beta primer mix that a second PCR of roughly 6 to 12 cycles was run. Each CDR3 protein is one row after TCRdb ran MiXCR on the 5' RACE reads. This sample has approximately 790,000 distinct CDR3 sequences, with around two thirds found just once. Sequenced: blood. The receptors stem from a young man in good health.

The CDR3 nucleotides are TGTGCCAGCAGCAAAGCGAAGAAGAGCTCCTATAATTCACCCCTCCACTTT. It specifies CASSKAKKSSYNSPLHF. The chain joins TRBV21-1 to TRBJ1-6. TRBV21-1 counts as a pseudogene. CDR3 length equals 17 residues.

This chain links TRBV30 with TRBJ2-5; a weak D match, TRBD1 (6 bases). The J call is uncertain, as TRBJ2-7 better fits the DNA end. Looked up from germline, CDR1 is GTSNPN and CDR2 is SVGIG (reference sequence). The CDR3 spans 11 residues. The CDR3 DNA reads as TGTGCCTGGAAGGGGGACTACGAGCAGTACTTC. It is translated as CAWKGDYEQYF.

The rearrangement links TRBV7-9 to TRBJ2-7; 8 bases match TRBD1. Germline CDR1 and CDR2: SEHNR and FQNEAQ (reference sequence). This CDR3 region has 12 residues. V shed 1 base and J 9 bases; nucleotides not matched to a gene: 2. CDR3 nucleotide sequence: TGTGCCAGCAGCTTAGAACAGGGGGTGCAGTACTTC. The encoded protein is CASSLEQGVQYF.

This clonotype was detected a few times. The rearrangement joins TRBV4-3 to TRBJ2-1; tentatively, D is TRBD1 or TRBD2 (6 bases each). Trimming stripped 1 base from V and 2 bases from J, with 9 bases between. The CDR3 is 15 amino acids. In germline, CDR1 is LGHNA, CDR2 YSLEER. The CDR3 region has the DNA TGCGCCAGCAGCCAAGTGGAGGGGGCCTACAATGAGCAGTTCTTC. Residues: CASSQVEGAYNEQFF.

This clonotype was picked up one time. This chain links TRBV28 with TRBJ2-5, with D hard to call. The V gene's germline CDR1 is MDHEN and CDR2 SYDVKM. Trimming removed 8 bases at V and 3 bases at J, with 10 bases between. The CDR3 sequence is 12 residues long. The CDR3 DNA follows: TGTGCCAGCGAAGGGTTCGAAGAGACCCAGTACTTC. Encoded protein: CASEGFEETQYF.

The rearrangement joins TRBV6-2 or TRBV6-3 to TRBJ2-3; TRBD1 matches at 8 bases. Germline V gene data show CDR1 as MNHEY and CDR2 as SVGEGT. V lost 5 bases and J lost 3; bases outside the gene matches: 7. The CDR3 is 15 residues long. DNA of the CDR3: TGTGCCAGCAGTAGGACAGGGAGAGGGACAGATACGCAGTATTTT. Translation: CASSRTGRGTDTQYF.

The chain's CDR3 is CASAGWGMGDTQYF. CDR3 nucleotide sequence: TGTGCCAGCGCTGGTTGGGGAATGGGAGATACGCAGTATTTT. V usage is TRBV7-2 and J usage is TRBJ2-3, with D uncertain. CDR1 and CDR2 (germline): SGHTA, FQGNSA. This CDR3 has 14 amino acids. Trimming took 8 bases from V and 5 from J, leaving 17 bases between them.

The J gene is TRBJ2-7, the V gene TRBV20-1; 7 bases agree with TRBD1. Looked up from germline, CDR1 is DFQATT and CDR2 is SNEGSKA (reference sequence). The CDR3 has 14 amino acids. The junction had 7 bases not matched to a gene; V was cut back by 5 bases and J by 0 bases. The CDR3 region has the DNA TGCAGTGCTGGCCGGGACAGTAGCTCCTACGAGCAGTACTTC. Its translation: CSAGRDSSSYEQYF.